A single sample gave rise to the 5 T cell receptor beta chains below, sequenced in a study of T cells of healthy individuals. A single record per CDR3 protein comes from TCRdb applying MiXCR to the 5' RACE reads. The data hold 60,000 to 75,000 distinct CDR3 sequences, with 15% to 20% observed a single time. These receptors were obtained from a human donor in good health.

The CDR3 loop reads CSANSPGSYGYTF. For the CDR3, the DNA is TGCAGTGCAAACTCTCCTGGGAGCTATGGCTACACCTTC. The chain links TRBV20-1 to TRBJ1-2; the D is unclear. The CDR3 consists of 13 residues. V was clipped by 6 bases and J by 4 bases, with 15 bases between them. CDR1 and CDR2 from the germline V gene are DFQATT and SNEGSKA (reference sequence).

With respect to this clonotype: One end of the junction fails to match germline, which may point to a read error. The chain combines TRBV29-1 with TRBJ2-1, with a tentative D call TRBD2 (6 bases). Germline V lookup: CDR1 SQVTM, CDR2 ANQGSEA. The CDR3 sequence is 14 residues long. CDR3 protein: CSIEGGNFVNEQFF. The CDR3 nucleotides read TGCAGCATTGAAGGCGGGAACTTTGTCAATGAGCAGTTCTTC.

This clonotype came up a few times. This chain connects TRBV27 to TRBJ2-3, with 12 bases matching TRBD2. CDR1 is MNHEY, CDR2 SMNVEV, per germline (reference sequence). V shed 3 bases, J shed 4 bases, and the junction held 2 bases outside the gene matches. This CDR3 is built from 15 residues. CDR3 DNA sequence: TGTGCCAGCAGTTTGACTAGCGGGAGCCCAGATACGCAGTATTTT. Translated: CASSLTSGSPDTQYF.

This clonotype has more than one count but fewer than ten. The gene calls are TRBV7-2 and TRBJ2-7; D may be TRBD2 (5 bases). Germline V CDR1 and CDR2: SGHTA, FQGNSA. Trimming left V 5 bases short and J 2 bases short, with 13 bases between. The CDR3 covers 14 residues. The CDR3 region is CASSPAGFPYEQYF. The CDR3 DNA follows: TGTGCCAGCAGCCCCGCGGGCTTTCCCTACGAGCAGTACTTC.

The genes are TRBV29-1 and TRBJ2-7; D is undetermined. The CDR3 has 10 residues. Looked up from germline, CDR1 is SQVTM and CDR2 is ANQGSEA. V lost 6 bases, J lost 3 bases, and 6 bases lay in between. This chain's CDR3 is CSVRLYEQYF. CDR3 in DNA: TGCAGCGTCCGCCTCTACGAGCAGTACTTC.